The clone carrying this TCR beta chain was counted a few times. Its target is unknown. The V and J ends lost 0 bases and 0 bases respectively, with 4 bases between them. There are 14 residues in the CDR3. CDR1 and CDR2 (germline): LGHDT, YNNKEL (reference sequence). This sample was included in a study of identical twins. Broader study findings: Donors were not followed over many years; analysis was cross-sectional. Beta out-of-frame sequences showed weaker excess twin sharing.

Everyone who gave samples was a healthy Caucasian. The authors used template switching to add a universal primer site and gave cDNA unique molecular identifiers. Via MiXCR, TCRdb re-called the 5' RACE reads, giving one row per CDR3 protein. The sample has some 1,700,000 distinct CDR3 sequences; under 35% are singletons. This TCR was recovered from a newborn girl in good health. Source material: cord blood. The chain is built from TRBV3-1 and TRBJ2-3; unclear D gene. The chain's CDR3 is CASSQDLSTDTQYF. The DNA of the CDR3 is TGTGCCAGCAGCCAAGATCTGAGCACAGATACGCAGTATTTT.